The 24 T cell receptor beta chains below all came from one sample that was sequenced in a study of T cells in Graves' hyperthyroidism and ophthalmopathy (dated by TCRdb to the late 2010s). Library generation was performed with multiplex PCR. The reads were generated on an Illumina HiSeq 2000. The TCR beta CDR3 regions were amplified from the RNA transcripts. A first-round RT-PCR of the TCR CDR3 used the HTBI primer set with the Qiagen OneStep RT-PCR kit. TCRdb passed the public sequencing reads through fastp at Q25 and MiXCR, retaining productive beta sequences. For every CDR3 protein sequence, its rows merge into one entry that carries the most common genes and DNA. For this sample the table gives a few hundred thousand distinct CDR3 sequences, of which about 14% were detected only once. The top ten constitute around a fifth of the sample. The specimen sequenced was blood. The receptors originated from a woman aged 25-40 years with Graves' ophthalmopathy.

This clonotype has just a few counts. The chain uses TRBV28 and TRBJ1-3; 7 bases match TRBD1. The length of the CDR3 is 16 residues. V lost 3 bases, J lost 0 bases, and 5 bases stayed unmatched. Germline CDR1 MDHEN, CDR2 SYDVKM. The CDR3 sequence: CASSLSGGSSGNTIYF. Here the CDR3 DNA reads TGTGCCAGCAGTTTGTCAGGGGGTTCCTCTGGAAACACCATATATTTT.

For this clonotype: A much larger clone differs by one base, so this may be a read error. The rearrangement links TRBV11-2 to TRBJ2-3; 8 bases match TRBD2. CDR3 length: 18 amino acids. Germline V lookup: CDR1 SGHAT, CDR2 FQNNGV. The CDR3, as DNA: TGTGTCAGCAGCTTAAAGACCATCTCCCGGGGGGGAGCAGATACGCAGTATTTT. As protein: CVSSLKTISRGGADTQYF.

This clonotype was counted at least ten times. This chain connects TRBV2 to TRBJ2-7, with TRBD2 matching over 11 bases. The ends lost 6 bases at V and 2 bases at J; junction bases unmatched: 3. The germline gives CDR1 SNHLY, CDR2 FYNNEI. The CDR3 sequence is 14 residues long. The CDR3 DNA reads as TGTGCCAGCAGGGCTAGCGGGGGGCCCTACGAGCAGTACTTC. It is translated as CASRASGGPYEQYF.

Note on this clonotype: The junction departs from germline at one end; a sequencing error may be responsible. V gene TRBV28 combines with J gene TRBJ2-1; 7 bases fit TRBD2. Germline assignment: CDR1 MDHEN and CDR2 SYDVKM. This CDR3 has 15 amino acids. CDR3 DNA: TGTGCCAACAGTTTATTAACGGGGGGCTACAATGAGCAGTTCTTC. Its protein is CANSLLTGGYNEQFF.

Note on this clonotype: A much larger clone lies one base from this, so it may be a read error. The gene calls are TRBV6-1 and TRBJ1-2; D uncertain. This CDR3 spans 12 amino acids. Germline V CDR1 and CDR2: MNHNS, SASEGT. This chain's CDR3 is CASTYGEGGHTF. The CDR3 nucleotides are TGTGCCAGCACCTACGGGGAGGGTGGCCACACCTTC.

This clonotype showed up many times. The chain has TRBV12-3 or TRBV12-4 and TRBJ1-1, with D unresolved. V gave up 6 bases and J gave up 9 bases, with 35 bases separating them. The CDR3 loop spans 19 amino acids. CDR3 region: CASSRKGPVELRHRVKAFF. The CDR3 bases are TGTGCCAGCAGCCGGAAAGGGCCCGTTGAGCTGCGACACCGGGTGAAAGCTTTCTTT.

This clonotype was counted at least ten times. J is TRBJ1-1 and V is TRBV13, with no clear D. Germline assignment: CDR1 PRHDT and CDR2 FYEKMQ (reference sequence). CDR3 length: 16 residues. Trimming took off 3 bases at V and 2 bases at J, with 16 bases between the two ends. The CDR3 DNA sequence: TGTGCCAGCAGCTTCCCAGGTGAGGGCGACAACACTGAAGCTTTCTTT. It specifies CASSFPGEGDNTEAFF.

This clonotype was detected ten times or more. The chain joins TRBV12-3 or TRBV12-4 to TRBJ1-2; TRBD1 might be the D (6 bases). The CDR3 extends over 16 amino acids. Trimming took 6 bases from V and 7 from J, leaving 24 bases between them. The CDR3 nucleotides are TGTGCCAGCAGCTCGGTCGGGGGCCTAGCTTTGGTTGGCTACACCTTC. Translation gives CASSSVGGLALVGYTF.

V gene TRBV19 combines with J gene TRBJ2-5; no definite D call. CDR1 and CDR2 (germline): LNHDA, SQIVND (reference sequence). V lost 3 bases to trimming and J lost 2 bases, with 10 bases between them. The CDR3 is 14 amino acids. CDR3 protein: CASSMGPAQETQYF. DNA of the CDR3: TGTGCCAGTAGTATGGGTCCCGCTCAAGAGACCCAGTACTTC.

Ten or more counts support this clonotype. The chain is built from TRBV3-1 and TRBJ2-5; D perhaps matches TRBD2 (6 bases). The V gene's germline CDR1 is LGHDT and CDR2 YNNKEL (reference sequence). The CDR3 has 15 amino acids. Trimming removed 0 bases at V and 5 bases at J, with 13 bases between. In DNA, the CDR3 is TGTGCCAGCAGCCAAGATCTGACTAGTCTGGAGACCCAGTACTTC. This codes for CASSQDLTSLETQYF.

The table lists this clonotype with many counts. The chain couples TRBV28 to TRBJ2-7; D may be TRBD2 (7 bases). Trimming removed 1 base at V and 0 bases at J, with 10 bases between. CDR1 is MDHEN and CDR2 is SYDVKM in the germline V gene. This CDR3 comprises 15 residues. In DNA form, the CDR3 reads TGTGCCAGCAGTTTATTGGGGGGGCACTCCTACGAGCAGTACTTC. Its translation is CASSLLGGHSYEQYF.

Ten or more counts support this clonotype. V is TRBV20-1 and J is TRBJ1-1, with D unresolved. The germline CDR1 and CDR2 sequences are DFQATT and SNEGSKA (reference sequence). V was pared by 6 bases and J by 4 bases, with 12 bases between. This CDR3 is built from 12 residues. The CDR3 here is CSAPEVGTEAFF. The CDR3 bases are TGCAGTGCCCCAGAAGTTGGCACTGAAGCTTTCTTT.

This clonotype was recorded many times. The gene calls are TRBV18 and TRBJ1-1; D call uncertain. The CDR3 is made up of 16 amino acids. Germline V gene sequence: CDR1 KGHSH, CDR2 LQKENI. V shed 2 bases and J shed 0 bases, with 13 bases lying between them. CDR3 region: CASSPRSGGLNTEAFF. The DNA for the CDR3 is TGTGCCAGCTCACCAAGGTCAGGAGGGTTGAACACTGAAGCTTTCTTT.

This clonotype was picked up many times. J is TRBJ2-6 and V is TRBV2, with D hard to call. Germline V lookup: CDR1 SNHLY, CDR2 FYNNEI. Deletions cut 8 bases from V and 3 bases from J, with 11 bases between. This CDR3 has 14 residues. The DNA for the CDR3 is TGTGCCAGCTCAGCACAGAGTGGGGCCAACGTCCTGACTTTC. It codes for CASSAQSGANVLTF.

Regarding this clonotype: A much bigger clone sits one base away, suggesting this may be a read error. This CDR3 reads CASAPPIARFEAFF. The CDR3, as DNA: TGTGCCAGCGCACCCCCAATCGCAAGATTTGAAGCTTTCTTT. The chain has TRBV28 and TRBJ1-1; D remains ambiguous. The V gene's germline CDR1 is MDHEN and CDR2 SYDVKM. This CDR3 contains 14 residues. Trimming removed 8 bases from V and 7 bases from J, with 20 bases in between.

V gene TRBV10-1 combines with J gene TRBJ2-1; D remains unclear. Germline lookup yields CDR1 WNHNN and CDR2 SYGVQD (reference sequence). The V end was cut by 3 bases, the J end by 5 bases, with 5 bases between. CDR3 length equals 12 residues. The CDR3 region is CASSDDHNEQFF. The DNA for the CDR3 is TGCGCCAGCAGTGATGACCACAATGAGCAGTTCTTC.

This chain joins TRBV6-1 and TRBJ2-6; the match to TRBD1 covers 9 bases. The CDR3 spans 20 residues. Germline values: CDR1 MNHNS, CDR2 SASEGT. V lost 5 bases and J lost 2; bases outside the gene matches: 16. CDR3 region: CASSHVKWGTGTPGANVLTF. For the CDR3, the DNA is TGTGCCAGCAGTCACGTCAAATGGGGGACAGGGACCCCTGGGGCCAACGTCCTGACTTTC.

This clonotype came up a few times. The chain couples TRBV18 to TRBJ1-2; no clear D. This CDR3 spans 13 amino acids. Between the trimmed V and J ends, which lost 3 bases and 7 bases, there was a span of 12 bases. CDR1 is KGHSH and CDR2 is LQKENI in the germline V gene. The CDR3 sequence is CASSPVEGFGYTF. CDR3 sequence (DNA): TGTGCCAGCTCACCCGTAGAGGGATTTGGCTACACCTTC. Filled out from reference TRBV18 and TRBJ1-2, the complete variable domain reads NAGVMQNPRHLVRRRGQEARLRCSPMKGHSHVYWYRQLPEEGLKFMVYLQKENIIDESGMPKERFSAEFPKEGPSILRIQQVVRGDSAAYFCASSPVEGFGYTFGSGTRLTVV.

This clonotype was picked up many times. The chain has TRBV6-1 and TRBJ1-5; TRBD1 might be the D (5 bases). CDR1 MNHNS and CDR2 SASEGT come from the germline V gene. The CDR3 totals 13 residues. Trimming removed 10 bases from V and 1 base from J, with 11 bases in between. This CDR3 is CATRGRSNQPQHF. The CDR3 nucleotides are TGTGCCACCCGGGGGAGAAGCAATCAGCCCCAGCATTTT.

This CDR3 is CASGDWTSGNTIYF. CDR3 nucleotide sequence: TGCGCCAGCGGGGACTGGACCTCTGGAAACACCATATATTTT. This chain joins TRBV10-2 and TRBJ1-3; D might be TRBD1 (5 bases). Per the germline V gene, CDR1 is WSHSY and CDR2 is SAAADI. The CDR3 is 14 amino acids. Trimming pared 8 bases from V and 0 bases from J, leaving 11 bases between.

The chain uses TRBV20-1 and TRBJ1-2; the D is unclear. Germline assignment: CDR1 DFQATT and CDR2 SNEGSKA (reference sequence). CDR3 length: 14 residues. Deletions cut 1 base from V and 2 bases from J, with 11 bases between. The CDR3 DNA follows: TGCAGTGCTAGAGGCGAGGCCCTCAACTATGGCTACACCTTC. Translated, it gives CSARGEALNYGYTF.

This clonotype was detected ten times or more. The rearrangement links TRBV18 to TRBJ1-6; no clear D. The ends were cut back, 5 bases at V and 7 bases at J, with 12 bases in the middle. The CDR3 is 14 residues long. Per germline, CDR1 KGHSH and CDR2 LQKENI. The CDR3 region has the DNA TGTGCCAGCTCAGACGGCCTGTTCAATTCACCCCTCCACTTT. The encoded protein is CASSDGLFNSPLHF.

A remark on this clonotype: This may stem from a read error, because a much larger clone lies one nucleotide away. CDR3 protein: CVIQQGGTDTQYF. For the CDR3, the DNA is TGTGTCATCCAACAGGGAGGAACAGATACGCAGTATTTT. The chain combines TRBV15 with TRBJ2-3, with D perhaps TRBD1 or TRBD2 (6 bases each). In germline, CDR1 is LNHNV, CDR2 YYDKDF (reference sequence). The CDR3 totals 13 residues.

This clonotype occurred many times. V gene TRBV7-2 combines with J gene TRBJ1-2, with 9 bases aligning to TRBD1. Per the germline V gene, CDR1 is SGHTA and CDR2 is FQGNSA. The CDR3 spans 13 residues. V lost 5 bases and J lost 8; bases outside the gene matches: 6. The CDR3 coding sequence is TGTGCCAGCAGCGAAGGGACAGGGTACGGCTACACCTTC. Protein product: CASSEGTGYGYTF.